The clone carrying this TCR beta chain appeared many times. As yet, its antigen is unknown. Using a constant-region primer together with ProtoScript II reverse transcriptase, TCR beta cDNA was made from about 490 ng of total RNA. Three nested multiplex PCR rounds, a slightly modified ARM-PCR, produced the libraries for TCR beta. Each of the first two PCR rounds ran roughly 10 cycles with TRBV1-TRBV30 forward and C-beta reverse primers. A single record per CDR3 protein comes from TCRdb applying MiXCR to the multiplex PCR reads. The repertoire holds about 300,000 distinct CDR3 sequences, with 60% to 80% as singletons. This entry is derived from a study of tumor-infiltrating lymphocytes in primary liver carcinoma. Background on the study: Each of the samples returned roughly 3.5 to 7.13 million productive TCRbeta reads (a yield similar across tissue types).

V lost 4 bases and J 3 bases, leaving 13 bases between the germline ends. Looked up from germline, CDR1 is SQVTM and CDR2 is ANQGSEA. This CDR3 has 13 residues. Study-wide findings and caveats: Researchers did not compare CD4+ and CD8+ repertoires, as samples were bulk unsorted. Tumors significantly exceeded blood in top-250-clone fraction (p = 0.039).

Blood RNA originated from unsorted whole blood, with germline DNA additionally extracted. The rearrangement links TRBV29-1 to TRBJ2-7; D is perhaps TRBD1 (6 bases). The specimen sequenced was peripheral blood. This sequence originates from a man in his forties or fifties with primary liver carcinoma and hepatitis B virus infection. CDR3 sequence reads: CSVARTGFYEQYF. CDR3 coding DNA: TGCAGCGTTGCCAGAACAGGGTTCTACGAGCAGTACTTC.